This T cell receptor (beta chain) was identified in a study of blood T cell repertoires in COVID-19. Assay: immunoSEQ multiplex PCR; the TCRdb copy retains only in-frame clones and omits some. The sample gives approximately 280,000 clones, 85% to 90% of which show up once; 1.9% is in the top ten. The source of this sequence is a woman aged 55-69 years who had recovered from COVID-19. The specimen was PBMCs or T cells enriched from blood (not recorded which).

The CDR3 reads CASSSILGGGFSYEQYF. Written as DNA, the CDR3 is TGTGCCAGCAGTTCAATCCTAGGGGGGGGATTCTCCTACGAGCAGTACTTC. V usage is TRBV27 and J usage is TRBJ2-7, with a tentative D call TRBD2 (7 bases). With 4 bases removed from V and 0 bases from J, the gap between germline ends came to 19 bases. This CDR3 contains 17 residues. Germline V CDR1 and CDR2: MNHEY, SMNVEV (reference sequence).